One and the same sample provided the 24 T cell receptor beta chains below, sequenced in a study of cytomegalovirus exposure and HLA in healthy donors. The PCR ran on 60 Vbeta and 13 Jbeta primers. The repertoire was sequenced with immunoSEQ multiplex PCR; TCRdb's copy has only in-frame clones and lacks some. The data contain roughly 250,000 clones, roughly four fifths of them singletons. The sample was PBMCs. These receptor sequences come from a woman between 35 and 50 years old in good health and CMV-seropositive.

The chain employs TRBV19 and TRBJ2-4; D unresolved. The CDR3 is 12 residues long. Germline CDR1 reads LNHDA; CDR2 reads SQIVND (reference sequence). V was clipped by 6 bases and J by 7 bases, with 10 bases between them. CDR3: CASSFQRNIQYF. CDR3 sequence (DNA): TGTGCCAGTAGCTTCCAACGGAACATTCAGTACTTC.

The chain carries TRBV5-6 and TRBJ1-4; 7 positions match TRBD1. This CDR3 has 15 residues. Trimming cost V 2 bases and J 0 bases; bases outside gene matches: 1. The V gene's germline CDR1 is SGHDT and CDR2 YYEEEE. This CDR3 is CASSLQGSTNEKLFF. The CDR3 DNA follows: TGTGCCAGCAGCTTACAGGGGTCAACTAATGAAAAACTGTTTTTT.

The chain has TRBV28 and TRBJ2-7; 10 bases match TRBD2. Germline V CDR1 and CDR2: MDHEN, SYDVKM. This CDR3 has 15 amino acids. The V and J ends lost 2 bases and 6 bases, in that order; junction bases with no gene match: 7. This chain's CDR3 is CASSLTASGRGEQYF. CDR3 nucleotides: TGTGCCAGCAGTTTAACAGCTAGCGGGAGAGGCGAGCAGTACTTC.

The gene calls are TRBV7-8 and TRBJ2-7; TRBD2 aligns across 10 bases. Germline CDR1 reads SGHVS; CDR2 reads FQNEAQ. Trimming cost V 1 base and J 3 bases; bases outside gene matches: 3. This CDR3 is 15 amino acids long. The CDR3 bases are TGTGCCAGCAGCTTAGTTCCTAGCGGGAGCTACGAGCAGTACTTC. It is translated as CASSLVPSGSYEQYF.

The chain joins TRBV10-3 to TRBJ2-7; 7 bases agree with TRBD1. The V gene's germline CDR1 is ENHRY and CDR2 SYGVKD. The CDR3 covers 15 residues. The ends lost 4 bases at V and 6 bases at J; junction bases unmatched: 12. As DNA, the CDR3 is TGTGCCATCAGTGGGGACGGGACAGCCGCTAGCGAGCAGTACTTC. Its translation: CAISGDGTAASEQYF.

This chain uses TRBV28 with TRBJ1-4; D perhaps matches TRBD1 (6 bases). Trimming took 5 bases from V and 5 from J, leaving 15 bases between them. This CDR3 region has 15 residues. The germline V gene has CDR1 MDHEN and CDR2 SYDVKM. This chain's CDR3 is CASSQGGRLNEKLFF. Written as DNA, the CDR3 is TGTGCCAGCAGTCAAGGGGGACGGCTCAATGAAAAACTGTTTTTT.

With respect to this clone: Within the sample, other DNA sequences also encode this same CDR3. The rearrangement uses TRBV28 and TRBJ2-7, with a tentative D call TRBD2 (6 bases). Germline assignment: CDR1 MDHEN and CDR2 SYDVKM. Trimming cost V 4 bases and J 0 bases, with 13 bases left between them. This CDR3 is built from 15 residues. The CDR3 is CASSSGTASSYEQYF. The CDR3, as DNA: TGTGCCAGCAGTTCGGGGACTGCTAGCTCCTACGAGCAGTACTTC.

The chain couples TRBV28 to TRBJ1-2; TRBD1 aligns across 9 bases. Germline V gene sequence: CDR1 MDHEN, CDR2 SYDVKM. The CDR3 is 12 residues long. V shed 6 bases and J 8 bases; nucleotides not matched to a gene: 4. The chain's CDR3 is CASSGTGHGYTF. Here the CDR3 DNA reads TGTGCCAGCAGCGGGACAGGGCACGGCTACACCTTC.

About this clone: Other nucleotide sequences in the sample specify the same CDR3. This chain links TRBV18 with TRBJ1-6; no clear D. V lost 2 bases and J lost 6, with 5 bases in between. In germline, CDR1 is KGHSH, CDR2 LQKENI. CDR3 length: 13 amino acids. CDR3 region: CASSPGGNSPLHF. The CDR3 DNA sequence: TGTGCCAGCTCACCAGGCGGTAATTCACCCCTCCACTTT.

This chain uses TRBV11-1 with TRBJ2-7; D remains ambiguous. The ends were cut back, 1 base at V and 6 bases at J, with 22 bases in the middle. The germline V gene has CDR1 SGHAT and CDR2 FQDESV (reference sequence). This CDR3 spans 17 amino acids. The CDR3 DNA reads TGTGCCAGCAGCTTAGTCCCAGTCTTAGTTGGGCTTCCCGAGCAGTACTTC. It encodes CASSLVPVLVGLPEQYF.

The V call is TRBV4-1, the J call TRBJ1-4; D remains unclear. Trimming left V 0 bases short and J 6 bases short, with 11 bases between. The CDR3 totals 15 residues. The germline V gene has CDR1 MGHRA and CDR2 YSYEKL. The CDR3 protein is CASSQDRGSYEKLFF. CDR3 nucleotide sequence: TGCGCCAGCAGCCAAGATCGCGGATCTTATGAAAAACTGTTTTTT.

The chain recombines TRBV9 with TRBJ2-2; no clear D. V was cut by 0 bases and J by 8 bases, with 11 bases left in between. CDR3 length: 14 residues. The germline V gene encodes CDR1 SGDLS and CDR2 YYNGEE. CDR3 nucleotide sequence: TGTGCCAGCAGCGTAGTTGGTGAGAGGGGGGAGCTGTTTTTT. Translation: CASSVVGERGELFF. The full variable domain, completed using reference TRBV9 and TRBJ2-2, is DSGVTQTPKHLITATGQRVTLRCSPRSGDLSVYWYQQSLDQGLQFLIQYYNGEERAKGNILERFSAQQFPDLHSELNLSSLELGDSALYFCASSVVGERGELFFGEGSRLTVL.

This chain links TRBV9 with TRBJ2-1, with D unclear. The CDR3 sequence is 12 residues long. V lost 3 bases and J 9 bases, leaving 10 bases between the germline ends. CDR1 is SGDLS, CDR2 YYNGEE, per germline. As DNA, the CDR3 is TGTGCCAGCAGCGCTGACAAAGTTGAGCAGTTCTTC. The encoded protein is CASSADKVEQFF.

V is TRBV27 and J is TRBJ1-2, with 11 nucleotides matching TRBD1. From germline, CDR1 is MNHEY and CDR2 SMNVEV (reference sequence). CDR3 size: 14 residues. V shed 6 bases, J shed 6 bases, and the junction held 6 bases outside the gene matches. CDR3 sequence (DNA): TGTGCCAGCAGAGGGACAGGGGGTGGCGATGGCTACACCTTC. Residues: CASRGTGGGDGYTF.

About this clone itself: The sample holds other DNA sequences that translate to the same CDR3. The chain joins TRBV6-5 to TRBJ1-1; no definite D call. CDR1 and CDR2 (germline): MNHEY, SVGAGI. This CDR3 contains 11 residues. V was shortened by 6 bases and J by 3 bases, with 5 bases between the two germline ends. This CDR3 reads CASSRDTEAFF. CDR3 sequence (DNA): TGTGCCAGCAGCCGGGACACTGAAGCTTTCTTT.

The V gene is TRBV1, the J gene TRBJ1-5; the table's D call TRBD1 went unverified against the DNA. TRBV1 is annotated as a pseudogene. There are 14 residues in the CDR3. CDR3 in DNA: TGCACCAGCAGCCAAGATTCCAGAAAACAGCCCCAGCATTTT. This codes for CTSSQDSRKQPQHF.

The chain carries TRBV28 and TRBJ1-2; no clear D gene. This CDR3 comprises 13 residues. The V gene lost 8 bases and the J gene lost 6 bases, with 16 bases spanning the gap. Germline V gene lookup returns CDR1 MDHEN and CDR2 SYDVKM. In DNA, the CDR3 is TGTGCCAGCCGTGTTGTGGAGGAGGATGGCTACACCTTC. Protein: CASRVVEEDGYTF.

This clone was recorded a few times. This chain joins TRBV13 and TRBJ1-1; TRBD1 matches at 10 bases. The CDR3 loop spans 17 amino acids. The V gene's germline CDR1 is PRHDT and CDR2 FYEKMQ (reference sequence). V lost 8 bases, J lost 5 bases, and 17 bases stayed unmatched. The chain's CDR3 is CASPLWTGGDGKTEAFF. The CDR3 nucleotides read TGTGCCAGCCCTTTATGGACAGGGGGGGACGGGAAGACTGAAGCTTTCTTT.

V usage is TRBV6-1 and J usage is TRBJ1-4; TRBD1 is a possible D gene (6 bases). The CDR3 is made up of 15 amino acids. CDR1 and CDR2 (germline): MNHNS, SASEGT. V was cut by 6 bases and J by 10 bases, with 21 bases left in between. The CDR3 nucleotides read TGTGCCAGCAGCCGCGGGGAACAGGGAGGGGGAAAACTGTTTTTT. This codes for CASSRGEQGGGKLFF.

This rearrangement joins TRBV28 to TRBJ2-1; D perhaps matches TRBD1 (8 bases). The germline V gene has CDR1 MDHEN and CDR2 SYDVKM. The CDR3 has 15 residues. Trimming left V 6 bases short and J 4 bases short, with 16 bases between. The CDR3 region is CASRETQGGYNEQFF. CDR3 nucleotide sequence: TGTGCCAGCAGAGAAACACAGGGGGGGTACAATGAGCAGTTCTTC. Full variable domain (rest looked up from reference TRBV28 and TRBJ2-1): DVKVTQSSRYLVKRTGEKVFLECVQDMDHENMFWYRQDPGLGLRLIYFSYDVKMKEKGDIPEGYSVSREKKERFSLILESASTNQTSMYLCASRETQGGYNEQFFGPGTRLTVL.

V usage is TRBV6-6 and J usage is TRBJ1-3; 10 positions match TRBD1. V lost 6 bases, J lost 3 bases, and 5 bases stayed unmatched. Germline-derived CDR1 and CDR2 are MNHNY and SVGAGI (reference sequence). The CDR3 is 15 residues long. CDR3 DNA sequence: TGTGCCAGCAGGGGGGGGACAGGGGTTGGAAACACCATATATTTT. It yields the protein CASRGGTGVGNTIYF.

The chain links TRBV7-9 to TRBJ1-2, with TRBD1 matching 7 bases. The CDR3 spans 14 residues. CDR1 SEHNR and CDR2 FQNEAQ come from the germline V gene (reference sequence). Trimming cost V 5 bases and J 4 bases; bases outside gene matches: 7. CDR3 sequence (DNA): TGTGCCAGCAGCCCACAGGGGAGGTCCTATGGCTACACCTTC. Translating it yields CASSPQGRSYGYTF.

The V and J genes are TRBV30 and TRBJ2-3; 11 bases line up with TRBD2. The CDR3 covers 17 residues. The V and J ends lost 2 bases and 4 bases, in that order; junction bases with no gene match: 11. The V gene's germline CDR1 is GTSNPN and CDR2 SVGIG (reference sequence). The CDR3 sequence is CAWSPPPYSGRADTQYF. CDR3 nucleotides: TGTGCCTGGAGTCCTCCCCCCTATAGCGGGAGGGCAGATACGCAGTATTTT.

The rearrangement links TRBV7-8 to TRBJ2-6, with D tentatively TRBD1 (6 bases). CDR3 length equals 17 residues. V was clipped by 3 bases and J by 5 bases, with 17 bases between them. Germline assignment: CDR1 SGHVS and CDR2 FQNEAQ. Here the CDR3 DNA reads TGTGCCAGCAGCTTCGAGACTGAGACAGGCTGGGCCAACGTCCTGACTTTC. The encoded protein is CASSFETETGWANVLTF.